The 7 T cell receptor beta chains below come from one sample, sequenced in a study of tumor and adjacent non-tumor tissue in lung cancer (dated by TCRdb to 2016 to 2018). Receptors were amplified or captured by multiplex PCR. Sequencing instrument: Illumina HiSeq 2500. Following protocols modified from ARM-PCR, the researchers constructed TCRbeta libraries through three rounds of nested PCR with primers (Table S4). TCRdb trimmed public reads at Q25 via fastp, called clones via MiXCR and kept in-frame beta chains. Entries that share a CDR3 protein sequence are merged under the most common genes and DNA. The sample table contains roughly 75,000 distinct CDR3 sequences; only one count was recorded for around 65% of them. 25% to 30% of the sample is taken by the ten largest. RNA was extracted from bulk unsorted tissue and checked for quality with a NanoDrop ND-1000 and an Agilent 2100. Distant non-tumor tissue taken more than 3 cm from the tumor edge was used as the normal lung sample.

The sequenced material came from distant non-tumor lung tissue. These receptors were obtained from a woman aged 50 to 60 with non-small cell lung cancer.

V usage is TRBV4-1 and J usage is TRBJ2-4; 9 positions match TRBD2. The V gene end was trimmed by 7 bases and the J gene end by 0 bases; junction bases not matched to a gene: 19. The CDR3 is 20 amino acids. Germline V CDR1 and CDR2: MGHRA, YSYEKL. The CDR3 reads CASNQEMWREGSLAKNIQYF. The DNA for the CDR3 is TGCGCCAGCAACCAGGAGATGTGGCGGGAGGGCTCCTTAGCCAAAAACATTCAGTACTTC.

Concerning this clonotype: Because the CDR3 is missing its conserved closing phenylalanine or tryptophan, this is likely a read error. The CDR3 loop is CASRSTSSHEQYL. The CDR3 bases are TGTGCCAGCAGATCGACTAGCTCCCACGAGCAGTACCTC. The chain recombines TRBV12-3 or TRBV12-4 with TRBJ2-7; the match to TRBD2 covers 7 bases. This CDR3 has 13 residues.

As concerns this clonotype: A read error may explain this, as a much larger clone is one base away. The chain carries TRBV28 and TRBJ2-1, with D possibly matching TRBD2 (6 bases). This CDR3 has 16 residues. From germline, CDR1 is MDHEN and CDR2 SYDVKM. The CDR3 DNA is TGTGCCAGCTGTTTTGTGGACTACAGCTCCTACAATGAGCAGTTCTTC. Translated: CASCFVDYSSYNEQFF.

Concerning this clonotype: An end of the junction differs from the germline gene, which may be a read error. The chain joins TRBV7-3 to TRBJ2-1, with D hard to call. The CDR3 extends over 11 amino acids. CDR1 and CDR2 from the germline V gene are SGHTA and FQGTGA. The CDR3 DNA reads as TGTGCCAGCGGATTCGGAAATGAGGAGTTCTTC. This codes for CASGFGNEEFF.

J is TRBJ1-1 and V is TRBV6-6; D ambiguous. The CDR3 is 11 residues long. Germline V lookup: CDR1 MNHNY, CDR2 SVGAGI (reference sequence). V was cut by 6 bases and J by 8 bases, with 10 bases left in between. The CDR3 region has the DNA TGTGCCAGCAGCCGGGGATTCGAAGCTTTCTTT. Its protein is CASSRGFEAFF.

This clonotype was observed a handful of times. This rearrangement joins TRBV7-8 to TRBJ2-7; 8 bases fit TRBD1. The length of the CDR3 is 15 residues. V gave up 8 bases and J gave up 4 bases; unmatched junction bases: 13. Germline CDR1 is SGHVS and CDR2 is FQNEAQ. Here the CDR3 DNA reads TGTGCCAGCGACTTGACAGGGGATGGTTGGTACGAGCAGTACTTC. Translating gives CASDLTGDGWYEQYF.

This sequence joins TRBV20-1 and TRBJ2-1; 8 bases are a match to TRBD1. The closer fit of TRBJ2-7 to the DNA end suggests the J call may be wrong. Germline assignment: CDR1 DFQATT and CDR2 SNEGSKA (reference sequence). This CDR3 region has 17 residues. CDR3: CSATGTGEDSSYDEQYF. In DNA form, the CDR3 reads TGCAGTGCGACCGGGACAGGAGAAGACAGCTCCTACGATGAGCAGTACTTC.